The 10 T cell receptor beta chains below all came from one sample that was sequenced in a study of PD-1 blockade in classical Hodgkin lymphoma. All trial patients relapsed after autologous stem cell transplantation. This table comes from immunoSEQ multiplex PCR, and its TCRdb copy is limited to in-frame clones, with some not included. The top ten hold more than 35% of the sample, which has under 4,500 clones, roughly 67% seen once. Source: peripheral blood mononuclear cells (PBMCs), taken at baseline. The receptors here all came from a human donor with classical Hodgkin lymphoma.

Comments on this clone: The same CDR3 also results from other DNA sequences found in this sample. This rearrangement joins TRBV30 to TRBJ2-3; 7 bases fit TRBD2. The germline CDR1 and CDR2 sequences are GTSNPN and SVGIG (reference sequence). This CDR3 spans 14 amino acids. V lost 0 bases and J lost 4; bases outside the gene matches: 4. CDR3 sequence (DNA): TGTGCCTGGAGTGTTCTAGGGAGGGCAGATACGCAGTATTTT. Its translation is CAWSVLGRADTQYF.

The chain recombines TRBV19 with TRBJ1-2; D remains ambiguous. The CDR3 runs 10 residues. Germline loops: CDR1 LNHDA, CDR2 SQIVND (reference sequence). V was cut by 8 bases and J by 8 bases, with 9 bases left in between. CDR3 in amino acids: CASYFYGYTF. CDR3 sequence (DNA): TGTGCCAGTTACTTCTACGGCTACACCTTC.

This clone was seen once. The rearrangement links TRBV6-4 to TRBJ2-1, with a tentative D call TRBD1 (6 bases). Germline V gene data show CDR1 as MRHNA and CDR2 as SNTAGT. Trimming cost V 4 bases and J 7 bases, with 11 bases left between them. The CDR3 spans 13 residues. The CDR3 here is CASSGSGENEQFF. The CDR3 DNA is TGTGCCAGCAGTGGCTCAGGGGAGAATGAGCAGTTCTTC.

This clone was counted once. This chain links TRBV9 with TRBJ2-5; 9 bases align to TRBD2. CDR3 length equals 16 residues. Trimming removed 4 bases from V and 9 bases from J; junction bases left unmatched: 16. Germline V gene sequence: CDR1 SGDLS, CDR2 YYNGEE. The CDR3 nucleotides are TGTGCCAGCAGCCCCCGCGCAGCGGGGGGACCCGGGGCCCAGTACTTC. Its protein product is CASSPRAAGGPGAQYF.

This clone was picked up a small number of times. The chain links TRBV10-1 to TRBJ1-2, with a possible D match to TRBD1 (5 bases). This CDR3 comprises 13 residues. V lost 4 bases and J lost 8, with 14 bases in between. Germline V gene data show CDR1 as WNHNN and CDR2 as SYGVQD (reference sequence). The CDR3 loop is CASSAGASVGYTF. CDR3 DNA: TGCGCCAGCAGTGCTGGGGCTTCTGTCGGCTACACCTTC.

The chain is built from TRBV13 and TRBJ2-3, with TRBD2 matching 11 bases. Germline loops: CDR1 PRHDT, CDR2 FYEKMQ (reference sequence). The CDR3 has 16 amino acids. V gave up 5 bases and J gave up 0 bases; unmatched junction bases: 4. The CDR3 region has the DNA TGTGCCAGCAGCGGGGGGACTAGCGGCAGCACAGATACGCAGTATTTT. Translation gives CASSGGTSGSTDTQYF.

This sequence joins TRBV5-1 and TRBJ1-1; unclear D gene. The CDR3 has 14 residues. Per the germline V gene, CDR1 is SGHRS and CDR2 is YFSETQ. V gave up 4 bases and J gave up 0 bases, with 10 bases separating them. CDR3 loop: CASSQFGLNTEAFF. DNA for the CDR3: TGCGCCAGCAGCCAGTTTGGGTTGAACACTGAAGCTTTCTTT.

The chain combines TRBV28 with TRBJ1-2, with D unclear. V gave up 1 base and J gave up 6 bases, with 15 bases separating them. This CDR3 is 15 amino acids long. CDR1 is MDHEN, CDR2 SYDVKM, per germline. CDR3 sequence: CASSLSSWGKDGYTF. DNA for the CDR3: TGTGCCAGCAGTTTATCGTCTTGGGGTAAGGATGGCTACACCTTC.

This chain uses TRBV10-2 with TRBJ1-5; possibly TRBD1 for D (6 bases). V lost 4 bases and J 7 bases, leaving 8 bases between the germline ends. CDR3 length: 12 residues. The V gene's germline CDR1 is WSHSY and CDR2 SAAADI. The CDR3 reads CASSVGGQPQHF. DNA of the CDR3: TGCGCCAGCAGTGTAGGGGGGCAGCCCCAGCATTTT.

The CDR3 region is CASSLVGQSSYEQYF. As DNA, the CDR3 is TGCGCCAGCAGCTTGGTGGGACAAAGCTCCTACGAGCAGTACTTC. The chain employs TRBV5-1 and TRBJ2-7; possible D gene TRBD1, 6 bases. Germline V gene data show CDR1 as SGHRS and CDR2 as YFSETQ. The CDR3 has 15 residues. V lost 0 bases to trimming and J lost 0 bases, with 10 bases between them.